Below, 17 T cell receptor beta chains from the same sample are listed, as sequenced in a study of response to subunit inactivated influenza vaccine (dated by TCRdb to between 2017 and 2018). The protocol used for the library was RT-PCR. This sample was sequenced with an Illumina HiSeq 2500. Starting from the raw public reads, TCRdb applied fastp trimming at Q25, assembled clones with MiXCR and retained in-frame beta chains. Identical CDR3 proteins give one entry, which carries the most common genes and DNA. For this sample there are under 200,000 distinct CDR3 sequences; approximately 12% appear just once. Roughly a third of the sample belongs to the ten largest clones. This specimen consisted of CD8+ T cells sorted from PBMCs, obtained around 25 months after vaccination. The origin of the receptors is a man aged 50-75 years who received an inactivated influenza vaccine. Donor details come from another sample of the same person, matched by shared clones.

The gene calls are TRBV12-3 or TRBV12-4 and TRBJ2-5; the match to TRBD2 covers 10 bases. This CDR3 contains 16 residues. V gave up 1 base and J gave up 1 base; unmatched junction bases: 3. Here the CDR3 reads CASSLVLAGVQETQYF. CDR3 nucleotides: TGTGCCAGCAGTTTAGTGCTAGCGGGAGTCCAAGAGACCCAGTACTTC.

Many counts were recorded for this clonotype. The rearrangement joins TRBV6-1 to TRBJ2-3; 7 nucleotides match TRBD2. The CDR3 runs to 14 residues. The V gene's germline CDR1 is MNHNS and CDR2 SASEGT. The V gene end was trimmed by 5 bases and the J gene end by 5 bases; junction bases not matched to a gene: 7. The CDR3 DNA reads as TGTGCCAGCAGTCCAGCGGGGCTGGGAGATACGCAGTATTTT. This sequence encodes CASSPAGLGDTQYF.

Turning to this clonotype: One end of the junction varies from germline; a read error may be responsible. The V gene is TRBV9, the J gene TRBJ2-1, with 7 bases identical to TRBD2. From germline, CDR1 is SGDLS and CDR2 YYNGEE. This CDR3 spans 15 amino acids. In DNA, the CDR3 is TGTGCCAGCAGCGTAGCTGGGACTATCTACAGTGAGCAGTTCTTC. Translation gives CASSVAGTIYSEQFF.

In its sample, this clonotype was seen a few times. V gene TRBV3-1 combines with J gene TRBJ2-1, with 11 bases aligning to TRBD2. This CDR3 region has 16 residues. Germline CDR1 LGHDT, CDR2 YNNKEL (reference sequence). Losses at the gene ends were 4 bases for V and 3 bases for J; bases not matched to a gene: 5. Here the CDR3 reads CASSPVAGGLYNEQFF. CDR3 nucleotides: TGTGCCAGCAGCCCTGTAGCGGGGGGGCTCTACAATGAGCAGTTCTTC.

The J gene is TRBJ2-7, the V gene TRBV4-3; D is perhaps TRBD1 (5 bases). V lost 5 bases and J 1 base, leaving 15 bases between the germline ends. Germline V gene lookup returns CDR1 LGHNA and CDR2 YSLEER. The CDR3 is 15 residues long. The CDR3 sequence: CASSEVNTGSYEQYF. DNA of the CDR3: TGCGCCAGCAGCGAAGTTAACACAGGTTCCTACGAGCAGTACTTC.

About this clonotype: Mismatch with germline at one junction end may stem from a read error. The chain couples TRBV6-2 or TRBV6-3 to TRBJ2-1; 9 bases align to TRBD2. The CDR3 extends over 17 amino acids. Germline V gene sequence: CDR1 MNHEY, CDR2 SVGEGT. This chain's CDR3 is CAGRKLQAGGHFNEQFF. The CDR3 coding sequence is TGTGCCGGCAGAAAACTACAAGCGGGAGGTCATTTCAATGAGCAGTTCTTC.

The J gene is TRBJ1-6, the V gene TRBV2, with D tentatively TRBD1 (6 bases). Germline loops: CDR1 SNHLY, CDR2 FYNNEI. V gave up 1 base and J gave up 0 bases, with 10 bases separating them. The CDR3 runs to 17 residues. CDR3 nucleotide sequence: TGTGCCAGCAGTGAAGGACAGGCCAGCTCCTATAATTCACCCCTCCACTTT. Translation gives CASSEGQASSYNSPLHF.

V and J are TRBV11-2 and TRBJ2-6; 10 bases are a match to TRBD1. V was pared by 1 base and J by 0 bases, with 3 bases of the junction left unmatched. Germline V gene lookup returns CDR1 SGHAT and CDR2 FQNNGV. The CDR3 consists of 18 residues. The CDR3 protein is CASSLGTGGGSGANVLTF. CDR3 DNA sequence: TGTGCCAGCAGCTTAGGGACAGGGGGGGGCTCTGGGGCCAACGTCCTGACTTTC.

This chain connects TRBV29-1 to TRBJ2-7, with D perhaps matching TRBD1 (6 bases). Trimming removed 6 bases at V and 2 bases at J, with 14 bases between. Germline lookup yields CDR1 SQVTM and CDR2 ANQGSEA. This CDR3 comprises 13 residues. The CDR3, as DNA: TGCAGCGTGAAACAGGGACCGGCCTACGAGCAGTACTTC. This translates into CSVKQGPAYEQYF.

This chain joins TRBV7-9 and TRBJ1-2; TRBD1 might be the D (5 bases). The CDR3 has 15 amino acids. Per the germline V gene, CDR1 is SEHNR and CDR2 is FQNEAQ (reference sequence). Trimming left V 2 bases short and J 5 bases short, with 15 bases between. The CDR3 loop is CASSLMGPLDYGYTF. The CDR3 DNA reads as TGTGCCAGCAGCTTAATGGGACCGTTGGATTATGGCTACACCTTC.

The CDR3 DNA reads TGTGCCAGCAGGATTCGCATGAACACTGAAGCTTTCTTT. Translated: CASRIRMNTEAFF. The chain couples TRBV6-1 to TRBJ1-1; D gene unclear. The V end was cut by 6 bases, the J end by 0 bases, with 8 bases between. The CDR3 has 13 residues. Germline V gene data show CDR1 as MNHNS and CDR2 as SASEGT.

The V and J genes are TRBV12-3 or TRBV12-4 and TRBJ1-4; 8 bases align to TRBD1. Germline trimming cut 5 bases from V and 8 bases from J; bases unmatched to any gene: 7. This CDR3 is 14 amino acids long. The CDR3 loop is CASSRTGSDEKLFF. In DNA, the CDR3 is TGTGCCAGCAGTCGGACAGGGTCAGACGAAAAACTGTTTTTT.

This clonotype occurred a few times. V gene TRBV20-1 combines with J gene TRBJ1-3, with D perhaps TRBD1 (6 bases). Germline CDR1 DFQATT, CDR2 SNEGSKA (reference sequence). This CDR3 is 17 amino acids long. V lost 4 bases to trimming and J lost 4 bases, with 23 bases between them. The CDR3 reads CSATNPGTPFHGNTIYF. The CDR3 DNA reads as TGCAGTGCTACCAACCCAGGGACACCGTTCCACGGAAACACCATATATTTT.

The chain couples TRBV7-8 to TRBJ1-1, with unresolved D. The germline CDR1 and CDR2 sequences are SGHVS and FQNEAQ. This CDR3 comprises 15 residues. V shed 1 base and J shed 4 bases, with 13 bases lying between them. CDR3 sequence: CASSLGTFLGTEAFF. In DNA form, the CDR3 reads TGTGCCAGCAGCTTAGGCACATTTTTAGGCACTGAAGCTTTCTTT. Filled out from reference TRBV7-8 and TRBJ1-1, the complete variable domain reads GAGVSQSPRYKVAKRGQDVALRCDPISGHVSLFWYQQALGQGPEFLTYFQNEAQLDKSGLPSDRFFAERPEGSVSTLKIQRTQQEDSAVYLCASSLGTFLGTEAFFGQGTRLTVV.

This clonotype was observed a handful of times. This chain's CDR3 is CASSWGGQGKEQYF. CDR3 sequence (DNA): TGTGCCAGCAGTTGGGGGGGACAGGGTAAGGAGCAGTACTTC. J is TRBJ2-7 and V is TRBV12-3 or TRBV12-4; TRBD1 matches at 9 bases. The V gene end was trimmed by 4 bases and the J gene end by 7 bases; junction bases not matched to a gene: 8. This CDR3 is 14 amino acids long.

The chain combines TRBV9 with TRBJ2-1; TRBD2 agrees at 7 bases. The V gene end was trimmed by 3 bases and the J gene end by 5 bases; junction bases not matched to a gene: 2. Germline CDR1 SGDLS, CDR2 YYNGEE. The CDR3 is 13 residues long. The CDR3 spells CASSEGTNNEQFF. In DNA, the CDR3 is TGTGCCAGCAGCGAGGGGACTAACAATGAGCAGTTCTTC.

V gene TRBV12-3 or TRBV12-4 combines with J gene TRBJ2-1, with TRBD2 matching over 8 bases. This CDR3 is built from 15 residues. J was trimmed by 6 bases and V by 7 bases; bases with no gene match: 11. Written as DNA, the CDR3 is TGTGCCAGCACCTCCCCGCGGGAGGAGGGCAATGAGCAGTTCTTC. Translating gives CASTSPREEGNEQFF.